This TCR beta chain was recorded in a study of glioma-infiltrating T cells after dendritic cell vaccination. Produced via immunoSEQ multiplex PCR; TCRdb's table is partial and in-frame only. The sample lists some 70,000 clones, 80% to 85% occurring once. The CDR3 spans 13 residues. V was cut by 1 base and J by 6 bases, with 6 bases left in between. Germline loops: CDR1 MGHRA, CDR2 YSYEKL. The sequence was collected from a human donor with glioblastoma. This chain connects TRBV4-1 to TRBJ1-4; D not resolved. The sample was blood, taken before dendritic cell vaccination. DNA for the CDR3: TGCGCCAGCAGCCAAGCTAGGTATGAAAAACTGTTTTTT. This gives the protein CASSQARYEKLFF.